Presented here are 14 T cell receptor beta chains from one specimen sequenced in a study of a mutant IDH1 vaccine in newly diagnosed glioma. These TCRs are of unknown antigen specificity. Indicated time point: week 11, during vaccination. Vaccine doses each comprised 300 ug of mutant IDH1 20-mer peptide, with topical imiquimod. Repertoires were generated with immunoSEQ multiplex PCR, while TCRdb's copy carries only in-frame clones and drops some. The sample consists of around 120,000 clones, roughly 78% of them appearing once. The sequencing here drew on PBMCs, taken from a glioma patient whose treatment included an IDH1 peptide vaccine. Receptors were obtained from a man between 40 and 49 years old with glioma.

The chain employs TRBV7-2 and TRBJ1-2, with no clear D. Germline assignment: CDR1 SGHTA and CDR2 FQGNSA. Trimming removed 3 bases at V and 7 bases at J, with 12 bases between. The CDR3 covers 13 residues. The CDR3 DNA sequence: TGTGCCAGCAGCTTTTATGGGAAAGCTGGCTACACCTTC. Translated: CASSFYGKAGYTF.

The chain has TRBV6-1 and TRBJ2-7; TRBD1 or TRBD2 may be the D gene (5 bases each). This CDR3 comprises 13 residues. V lost 7 bases, J lost 4 bases, and 14 bases lay in between. The germline gives CDR1 MNHNS, CDR2 SASEGT. The CDR3: CASTPGAGYEQYF. CDR3 nucleotides: TGTGCCAGCACCCCCGGGGCCGGGTACGAGCAGTACTTC.

V is TRBV7-9 and J is TRBJ2-3, with TRBD2 matching over 11 bases. Germline V gene lookup returns CDR1 SEHNR and CDR2 FQNEAQ (reference sequence). CDR3 length equals 15 residues. With V trimmed by 5 bases and J by 3 bases, 4 bases remained unmatched. In DNA, the CDR3 is TGTGCCAGCAGCCAGACTAGCGGGATAACAGATACGCAGTATTTT. This encodes CASSQTSGITDTQYF.

In this sample, this clone turned up once. This chain connects TRBV7-2 to TRBJ2-1; the D gene is possibly TRBD2 (5 bases). V was trimmed by 3 bases and J by 8 bases, leaving 17 bases between them. The CDR3 covers 15 residues. Germline CDR1 and CDR2: SGHTA and FQGNSA. This chain's CDR3 is CASSFTNLKEDEQFF. The CDR3 DNA reads as TGTGCCAGCAGCTTCACAAACCTAAAGGAGGATGAGCAGTTCTTC.

The CDR3 nucleotides read TGTGCCAGCACTGGTAACACCTTCTACGAGCAGTACTTC. Translation: CASTGNTFYEQYF. The chain uses TRBV25-1 and TRBJ2-7; the D is unclear. This CDR3 comprises 13 residues. V was clipped by 7 bases and J by 3 bases, with 13 bases between them. Looked up from germline, CDR1 is MGHDK and CDR2 is SYGVNS.

This clone was seen more than once but under ten times. This rearrangement joins TRBV18 to TRBJ2-7, with D perhaps TRBD1 (5 bases). There are 13 residues in the CDR3. Germline CDR1 and CDR2: KGHSH and LQKENI. V lost 4 bases and J lost 6, with 13 bases in between. In DNA form, the CDR3 reads TGTGCCAGCTCACTTGGACAAGAACGCGAGCAGTACTTC. It codes for CASSLGQEREQYF.

The chain is built from TRBV30 and TRBJ1-2; unclear D gene. The V gene's germline CDR1 is GTSNPN and CDR2 SVGIG (reference sequence). With 0 bases removed from V and 7 bases from J, the gap between germline ends came to 9 bases. CDR3 length: 12 amino acids. CDR3 amino acids: CAWSVRARGYTF. For the CDR3, the DNA is TGTGCCTGGAGTGTAAGGGCCCGTGGCTACACCTTC.

In the case of this clone: Additional DNA sequences in this sample encode the identical CDR3. The V gene is TRBV4-3, the J gene TRBJ2-1; no firm D call. The CDR3 loop spans 13 amino acids. V lost 0 bases and J 7 bases, leaving 7 bases between the germline ends. Germline lookup yields CDR1 LGHNA and CDR2 YSLEER. CDR3 region: CASSQDRWNEQFF. The DNA of the CDR3 is TGCGCCAGCAGCCAAGATCGATGGAATGAGCAGTTCTTC.

The chain has TRBV4-2 and TRBJ2-2; 14 bases align to TRBD2. This CDR3 has 18 residues. Germline assignment: CDR1 LGHNA and CDR2 YNFKEQ. V shed 3 bases and J 2 bases; nucleotides not matched to a gene: 5. The CDR3 region has the DNA TGTGCCAGCAGCCATCCCGGACTAGCGGGGGGTAACACCGGGGAGCTGTTTTTT. Its protein is CASSHPGLAGGNTGELFF.

J is TRBJ2-2 and V is TRBV5-6, with TRBD2 matching over 12 bases. Germline V gene sequence: CDR1 SGHDT, CDR2 YYEEEE. With 4 bases clipped from V and 3 bases from J, the junction kept 13 bases outside the gene matches. The CDR3 totals 19 residues. The CDR3 nucleotides are TGTGCCAGCAGCCCCGGGGGAGCTAGCGGGAGGGAGGACACCGGGGAGCTGTTTTTT. Its protein product is CASSPGGASGREDTGELFF.

The chain couples TRBV11-2 to TRBJ2-7, with a weak D call TRBD1 (5 bases). CDR1 SGHAT and CDR2 FQNNGV come from the germline V gene. The CDR3 has 16 amino acids. V lost 5 bases, J lost 0 bases, and 17 bases lay in between. The CDR3 DNA is TGTGCCAGCAGCCTGTGGGGCGTCCAACCCTCCTACGAGCAGTACTTC. This encodes CASSLWGVQPSYEQYF.

This chain links TRBV12-5 with TRBJ1-4, with TRBD1 matching over 10 bases. The germline gives CDR1 LGHNT, CDR2 FRNRAP. There are 21 residues in the CDR3. V lost 2 bases to trimming and J lost 0 bases; unmatched junction nucleotides: 15. The CDR3, as DNA: TGTGCTAGTGGTTTGCCGGGACAGGGGAGTAAAGGTTGGTCAACTAATGAAAAACTGTTTTTT. Its protein product is CASGLPGQGSKGWSTNEKLFF. Full variable domain (outside the CDR3, taken from reference TRBV12-5 and TRBJ1-4): DARVTQTPRHKVTEMGQEVTMRCQPILGHNTVFWYRQTMMQGLELLAYFRNRAPLDDSGMPKDRFSAEMPDATLATLKIQPSEPRDSAVYFCASGLPGQGSKGWSTNEKLFFGSGTQLSVL.

This rearrangement joins TRBV27 to TRBJ2-5; TRBD1 matches at 7 bases. J lost 5 bases, V lost 7 bases, and 10 bases had no gene match. CDR1 and CDR2 from the germline V gene are MNHEY and SMNVEV (reference sequence). This CDR3 region has 14 residues. This chain's CDR3 is CASTPTGSGETQYF. The CDR3 region has the DNA TGTGCCAGCACCCCGACAGGGTCGGGGGAGACCCAGTACTTC.

The chain recombines TRBV19 with TRBJ2-7, with 8 bases lining up with TRBD1. V was clipped by 3 bases and J by 6 bases; unmatched bases: 1. Germline V gives CDR1 LNHDA, CDR2 SQIVND (reference sequence). The CDR3 runs 12 residues. The CDR3, as DNA: TGTGCCAGTAGTATCGACAGGGGCGAGCAGTACTTC. Its translation is CASSIDRGEQYF.